This T cell receptor beta chain was obtained from a study of T-cell reconstitution after alpha-beta-depleted transplantation in children. TCRbeta library preparation incorporated unique molecular identifiers. Via MiXCR, TCRdb re-called the PCR reads, giving one row per CDR3 protein. The sample lists tens of thousands of distinct CDR3 sequences; 40% to 55% were seen once. This specimen consisted of PBMCs, mostly from graft donor cells, obtained 360 days after TCRalphabeta/CD19-depleted stem cell transplant. This receptor was taken from a male patient aged 5 to 17 who had a stem cell transplant for acute lymphoblastic leukemia, so the T cells may come from the graft donor.

DNA for the CDR3: TGCAGTGCTAGAGATTTGGGTAGCACGTACCAAGAGACCCAGTACTTC. Amino acid sequence: CSARDLGSTYQETQYF. V gene TRBV20-1 combines with J gene TRBJ2-5; D uncertain. Between the trimmed V and J ends, which lost 0 bases and 0 bases, there was a span of 14 bases. The CDR3 loop spans 16 amino acids. Germline CDR1 and CDR2: DFQATT and SNEGSKA (reference sequence).